Sequencing of this T cell receptor beta chain was carried out in a study of cytomegalovirus exposure and HLA in healthy donors. In this sample, this clone turned up a few times. With 60 Vbeta and 13 Jbeta primers, the PCR was carried out. Only in-frame clones appear in the TCRdb table, and some are missing; sequencing was by immunoSEQ multiplex PCR. The data contain 140,000 to 150,000 clones, around 10% of them seen just once; the ten biggest clones take up 1.8%. The sample comprised PBMCs. The source is a man aged 45-65 years in good health and CMV-seronegative.

The CDR3 protein is CASSPLRGSNTEAFF. DNA of the CDR3: TGTGCCAGCAGCCCTCTTAGGGGGTCGAACACTGAAGCTTTCTTT. The genes are TRBV6-1 and TRBJ1-1, with D possibly being TRBD1 (6 bases). This CDR3 has 15 residues. The germline V gene encodes CDR1 MNHNS and CDR2 SASEGT. Between the trimmed V and J ends, which lost 6 bases and 1 base, there was a span of 15 bases.